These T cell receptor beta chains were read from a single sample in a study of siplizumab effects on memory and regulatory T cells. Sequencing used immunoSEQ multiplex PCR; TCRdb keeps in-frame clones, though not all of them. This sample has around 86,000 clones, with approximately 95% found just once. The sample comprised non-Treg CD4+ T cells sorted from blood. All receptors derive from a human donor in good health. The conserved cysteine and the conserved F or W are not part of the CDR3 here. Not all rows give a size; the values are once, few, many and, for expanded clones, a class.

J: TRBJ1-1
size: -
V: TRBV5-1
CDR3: ASSLHLIGQGMNTEAF

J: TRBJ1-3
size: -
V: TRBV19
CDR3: ASSPLGAGNTIY

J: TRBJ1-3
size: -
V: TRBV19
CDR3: GVLTGNTIY

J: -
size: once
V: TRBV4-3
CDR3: ASSQAGRDSSYEQY

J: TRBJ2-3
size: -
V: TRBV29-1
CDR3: SAQRSSEARDTQY

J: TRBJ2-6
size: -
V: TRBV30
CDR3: ARLGQASSGANVLT

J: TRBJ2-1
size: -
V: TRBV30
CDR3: ASRGGSPGNEQF

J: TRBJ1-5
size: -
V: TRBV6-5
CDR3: ASSRVAGGQPQH

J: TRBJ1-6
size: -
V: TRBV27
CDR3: ASSLSSLGRSYSPLH

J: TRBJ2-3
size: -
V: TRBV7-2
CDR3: ASSAGLAGGEDTQY

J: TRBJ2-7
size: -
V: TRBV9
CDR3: ASSVLDSHEQY

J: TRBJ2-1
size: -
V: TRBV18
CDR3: ASSPKIPFSGTSSYNEQF

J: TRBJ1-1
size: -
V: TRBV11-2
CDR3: ASSLGAGTTEAF

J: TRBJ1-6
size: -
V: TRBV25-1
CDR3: ATKRGPNSPLH

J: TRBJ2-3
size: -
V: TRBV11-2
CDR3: ASTSGSTDTQY

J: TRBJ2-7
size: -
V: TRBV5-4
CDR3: ASSHTGGASYEQY

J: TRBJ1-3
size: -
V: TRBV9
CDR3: ASSVLQTANSGNTIY

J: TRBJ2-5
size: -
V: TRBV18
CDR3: ASSPGLQETQY

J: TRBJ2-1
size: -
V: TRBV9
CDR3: ASSVIPGGDEQF

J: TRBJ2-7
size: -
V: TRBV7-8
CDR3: ASSLGSSSYEQY

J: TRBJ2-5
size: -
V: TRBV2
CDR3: ASHRGVETQY

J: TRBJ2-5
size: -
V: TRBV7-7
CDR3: ASSSSGGEETQY

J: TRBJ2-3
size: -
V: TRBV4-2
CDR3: ASSQSLGAVTDTQY

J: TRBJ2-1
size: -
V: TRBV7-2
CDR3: ASSLGRGHNEQF

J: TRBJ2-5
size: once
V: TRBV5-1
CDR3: ASSPSGRETQY

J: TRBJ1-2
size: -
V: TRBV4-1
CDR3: ASSQGTGIYGYT

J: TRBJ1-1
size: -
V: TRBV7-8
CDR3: ASSLEGNTEAF